This paragraph reports one TCR beta chain. This record belongs to a study of blood T cell repertoires in COVID-19. Seattle patient enrollment occurred during active infection, with longitudinal follow-up thereafter. The assay was immunoSEQ multiplex PCR, and TCRdb's table has in-frame clones only and misses some. This repertoire shows around 370,000 clones, 75% to 90% found once; its top ten account for roughly 6%. Material: peripheral blood. The receptor was derived from a woman aged 45-60 years with COVID-19, enrolled during active disease.

In nucleotides, the CDR3 is TGCGCCAGCAGCTTGGGCCCTACGGGAGTAGGGGAGCAGTACTTC. Encoded protein: CASSLGPTGVGEQYF. The chain carries TRBV5-1 and TRBJ2-7; D might be TRBD2 (6 bases). Deletions cut 0 bases from V and 7 bases from J, with 17 bases between. The CDR3 covers 15 residues. Looked up from germline, CDR1 is SGHRS and CDR2 is YFSETQ.